This entry lists 25 T cell receptor beta chains sequenced from one sample in a study of blood T cell repertoires in COVID-19. Here immunoSEQ multiplex PCR was the method, and the copy in TCRdb shows in-frame clones only, minus some. The table includes around 160,000 clones, approximately 81% detected once. Material for sequencing was peripheral blood. The receptors were sampled from a human donor in a cohort sampled during active COVID-19.

V usage is TRBV12-1 and J usage is TRBJ2-7; TRBD2, the table's D call, lacks a check against the DNA. TRBV12-1 corresponds to a pseudogene. This CDR3 is 15 amino acids long. This chain's CDR3 is CASTPARGAAYEQYF. CDR3 nucleotide sequence: TGTGCCAGCACACCCGCGCGGGGGGCGGCCTACGAGCAGTACTTC.

This chain uses TRBV3-1 (or the pseudogene TRBV3-2) with TRBJ1-2; no firm D call. CDR3 size: 15 residues. Germline CDR1 is LGHDT and CDR2 is YNNKEL (reference sequence). V was clipped by 2 bases and J by 0 bases, with 10 bases between them. The CDR3 nucleotides read TGTGCCAGCAGCCAAATCACAGAGCCTAACTATGGCTACACCTTC. It specifies CASSQITEPNYGYTF.

The chain joins TRBV28 to TRBJ2-7, with a tentative D call TRBD1 (6 bases). Per the germline V gene, CDR1 is MDHEN and CDR2 is SYDVKM. The V and J ends lost 6 bases and 2 bases respectively, with 17 bases between them. The CDR3 is 15 residues long. CDR3 protein: CASSRGGGSPYEQYF. The CDR3 DNA follows: TGTGCCAGCAGCCGTGGGGGCGGATCACCCTACGAGCAGTACTTC.

This chain connects TRBV5-1 to TRBJ2-3; 15 bases are shared with TRBD2. In germline, CDR1 is SGHRS, CDR2 YFSETQ. The CDR3 extends over 15 amino acids. Germline trimming cut 5 bases from V and 6 bases from J; bases unmatched to any gene: 4. The CDR3 is CASRWTSGGVDTQYF. The DNA for the CDR3 is TGCGCCAGCAGGTGGACTAGCGGGGGGGTTGATACGCAGTATTTT.

J is TRBJ1-1 and V is TRBV3-1 (or the pseudogene TRBV3-2); D is uncertain. V gave up 4 bases and J gave up 6 bases, with 21 bases separating them. Germline CDR1 is LGHDT and CDR2 is YNNKEL (reference sequence). The CDR3 is 16 amino acids. Written as DNA, the CDR3 is TGTGCCAGCAGCCGTGGAGGTGAGGGAAAAAAGGCTGAAGCTTTCTTT. Residues: CASSRGGEGKKAEAFF.

The J gene is TRBJ1-2, the V gene TRBV5-1, with TRBD1 matching over 7 bases. Losses at the gene ends were 0 bases for V and 6 bases for J; bases not matched to a gene: 5. CDR3 size: 14 residues. The V gene's germline CDR1 is SGHRS and CDR2 YFSETQ. The CDR3 region has the DNA TGCGCCAGCAGCTTGGGACAGGGTTTTAATGGCTACACCTTC. This codes for CASSLGQGFNGYTF.

The J gene is TRBJ2-6, the V gene TRBV29-1; 9 positions match TRBD1. The CDR3 spans 16 residues. J lost 0 bases, V lost 3 bases, and 3 bases had no gene match. Germline V CDR1 and CDR2: SQVTM, ANQGSEA. CDR3 bases: TGCAGCGTTGATGGGACAGGGAACTCTGGGGCCAACGTCCTGACTTTC. It encodes CSVDGTGNSGANVLTF.

This clone was detected a few times. The CDR3 DNA sequence: TGTGCCAGCAGCCCACCGGGACACGGCCTCTATGGCTACACCTTC. The encoded protein is CASSPPGHGLYGYTF. The chain combines TRBV5-6 with TRBJ1-2; a weak D match, TRBD1 (6 bases). This CDR3 is 15 amino acids long. V was pared by 4 bases and J by 4 bases, with 17 bases between. Germline lookup yields CDR1 SGHDT and CDR2 YYEEEE.

V and J are TRBV4-1 and TRBJ2-3, with 7 bases identical to TRBD2. Trimming took 3 bases from V and 7 from J; bases not matched to a gene: 10. Germline V CDR1 and CDR2: MGHRA, YSYEKL. This CDR3 has 15 residues. DNA for the CDR3: TGCGCCAGCAGCCAGGCAAGGTTGGGAGGGAATACGCAGTATTTT. Translation: CASSQARLGGNTQYF.

The V call is TRBV11-2, the J call TRBJ1-6; a weak D match, TRBD1 (5 bases). V lost 1 base and J 9 bases, leaving 10 bases between the germline ends. In germline, CDR1 is SGHAT, CDR2 FQNNGV. This CDR3 comprises 14 residues. CDR3 loop: CASSLARRGSPLHF. DNA of the CDR3: TGTGCCAGCAGCTTAGCTAGGAGGGGTTCACCCCTCCACTTT.

The chain uses TRBV11-2 and TRBJ1-1, with a weak D call TRBD1 (5 bases). Trimming removed 4 bases at V and 4 bases at J, with 10 bases between. Germline-derived CDR1 and CDR2 are SGHAT and FQNNGV. This CDR3 comprises 13 residues. The CDR3 DNA reads as TGTGCCAGCAGCTCCGCGACAGTCACTGAAGCTTTCTTT. Its translation: CASSSATVTEAFF.

This clone was recorded many times. Here the CDR3 DNA reads TGTGCCAGCAGTGGGACAGCTGGGGCCAACGTCCTGACTTTC. Its protein product is CASSGTAGANVLTF. The rearrangement uses TRBV28 and TRBJ2-6, with 7 bases identical to TRBD1. The CDR3 totals 14 residues. Germline values: CDR1 MDHEN, CDR2 SYDVKM. The junction had 0 bases not matched to a gene; V was cut back by 5 bases and J by 2 bases.

The chain links TRBV18 to TRBJ1-4, with 10 bases aligning to TRBD1. The CDR3 loop spans 15 amino acids. The V and J ends lost 3 bases and 5 bases, in that order; junction bases with no gene match: 3. CDR1 and CDR2 from the germline V gene are KGHSH and LQKENI. The CDR3 here is CASSPMGQGNEKLFF. The CDR3, as DNA: TGTGCCAGCTCACCGATGGGACAGGGGAATGAAAAACTGTTTTTT.

The rearrangement joins TRBV28 to TRBJ1-2; 9 bases agree with TRBD1. The CDR3 runs 14 residues. The V and J ends lost 2 bases and 6 bases, in that order; junction bases with no gene match: 4. Germline V lookup: CDR1 MDHEN, CDR2 SYDVKM. The DNA for the CDR3 is TGTGCCAGCAGTTTACACAGGGGGCGCGATGGCTACACCTTC. Residues: CASSLHRGRDGYTF.

This rearrangement joins TRBV13 to TRBJ1-4; D is perhaps TRBD1 (5 bases). There are 16 residues in the CDR3. Germline assignment: CDR1 PRHDT and CDR2 FYEKMQ (reference sequence). V lost 3 bases and J 4 bases, leaving 15 bases between the germline ends. The CDR3 nucleotides read TGTGCCAGCAGCTTGACCTCAGGGCGGAGTAATGAAAAACTGTTTTTT. Amino acid sequence: CASSLTSGRSNEKLFF. The entire variable domain, with the rest obtained from reference TRBV13 and TRBJ1-4, is as follows: AAGVIQSPRHLIKEKRETATLKCYPIPRHDTVYWYQQGPGQDPQFLISFYEKMQSDKGSIPDRFSAQQFSDYHSELNMSSLELGDSALYFCASSLTSGRSNEKLFFGSGTQLSVL.

The chain uses TRBV19 and TRBJ2-7; tentatively, D is TRBD2 (6 bases). The CDR3 covers 14 residues. With 5 bases removed from V and 1 base from J, the gap between germline ends came to 12 bases. CDR1 is LNHDA and CDR2 is SQIVND in the germline V gene (reference sequence). CDR3 nucleotide sequence: TGTGCCAGTAGTCCCCTAGCGATTTCCTACGAGCAGTACTTC. Encoded protein: CASSPLAISYEQYF. The entire variable domain, with the rest obtained from reference TRBV19 and TRBJ2-7, is as follows: DGGITQSPKYLFRKEGQNVTLSCEQNLNHDAMYWYRQDPGQGLRLIYYSQIVNDFQKGDIAEGYSVSREKKESFPLTVTSAQKNPTAFYLCASSPLAISYEQYFGPGTRLTVT.

The V call is TRBV5-1, the J call TRBJ2-1; D gene unclear. There are 14 residues in the CDR3. Germline loops: CDR1 SGHRS, CDR2 YFSETQ. V lost 3 bases and J 4 bases, leaving 11 bases between the germline ends. CDR3 coding DNA: TGCGCCAGCAGCTCCGGAGAGGAGTACAATGAGCAGTTCTTC. It is translated as CASSSGEEYNEQFF. Full variable domain (rest looked up from reference TRBV5-1 and TRBJ2-1): KAGVTQTPRYLIKTRGQQVTLSCSPISGHRSVSWYQQTPGQGLQFLFEYFSETQRNKGNFPGRFSGRQFSNSRSEMNVSTLELGDSALYLCASSSGEEYNEQFFGPGTRLTVL.

The rearrangement uses TRBV6-5 and TRBJ1-5, with 7 bases fitting TRBD1. J lost 7 bases, V lost 4 bases, and 10 bases had no gene match. The CDR3 has 15 amino acids. CDR1 MNHEY and CDR2 SVGAGI come from the germline V gene. CDR3 sequence: CASSSRQGLLQPQHF. In nucleotides, the CDR3 is TGTGCCAGCAGTTCCAGACAGGGTTTGTTGCAGCCCCAGCATTTT.

The CDR3, as DNA: TGTGCCAGCAGCTCTACAGGATTACAGCCCCAGCATTTT. Translation gives CASSSTGLQPQHF. This chain links TRBV11-2 with TRBJ1-5, with D possibly TRBD1 on 5 matching bases. CDR3 length: 13 amino acids. Trimming took off 4 bases at V and 7 bases at J, with 11 bases between the two ends. CDR1 and CDR2 from the germline V gene are SGHAT and FQNNGV.

This clone has only a few counts. This rearrangement joins TRBV18 to TRBJ1-5; 11 bases map to TRBD1. V shed 3 bases and J 4 bases; nucleotides not matched to a gene: 5. Germline CDR1 and CDR2: KGHSH and LQKENI. The CDR3 has 16 residues. The CDR3 DNA sequence: TGTGCCAGCTCACCGAGGGACAGGGGGACGAATCAGCCCCAGCATTTT. Protein product: CASSPRDRGTNQPQHF.

The V gene is TRBV7-8, the J gene TRBJ1-1; D not resolved. Germline loops: CDR1 SGHVS, CDR2 FQNEAQ. Between the trimmed V and J ends, which lost 5 bases and 3 bases, there was a span of 10 bases. The CDR3 sequence is 13 residues long. The CDR3 bases are TGTGCCAGCAGCCGAAGGACTGACACTGAAGCTTTCTTT. Amino acids: CASSRRTDTEAFF. Supplemented by reference TRBV7-8 and TRBJ1-1, the full variable domain reads GAGVSQSPRYKVAKRGQDVALRCDPISGHVSLFWYQQALGQGPEFLTYFQNEAQLDKSGLPSDRFFAERPEGSVSTLKIQRTQQEDSAVYLCASSRRTDTEAFFGQGTRLTVV.

The chain is built from TRBV4-1 and TRBJ2-2; D is possibly TRBD1 (5 bases). CDR3 length: 16 residues. Trimming removed 1 base from V and 1 base from J, with 10 bases in between. Germline V lookup: CDR1 MGHRA, CDR2 YSYEKL. For the CDR3, the DNA is TGCGCCAGCAGCCAAGTGGGCAGGGTGAACACCGGGGAGCTGTTTTTT. The encoded protein is CASSQVGRVNTGELFF.

The chain combines TRBV11-2 with TRBJ1-3; no reliable D call. Per the germline V gene, CDR1 is SGHAT and CDR2 is FQNNGV. The V end was cut by 5 bases, the J end by 1 base, with 3 bases between. The CDR3 extends over 12 amino acids. CDR3 sequence reads: CASSPSGNTIYF. In DNA, the CDR3 is TGTGCCAGCAGCCCGTCTGGAAACACCATATATTTT.

This sequence joins TRBV6-9 and TRBJ2-1; D remains unclear. The germline CDR1 and CDR2 sequences are MNHGY and SVAAGI. V was trimmed by 4 bases and J by 10 bases, leaving 14 bases between them. This CDR3 has 13 residues. This CDR3 is CASSSVNQAEQFF. CDR3 nucleotides: TGTGCCAGCAGTTCGGTCAATCAGGCGGAGCAGTTCTTC.

V is TRBV28 and J is TRBJ1-2; no clear D gene. CDR3 length: 13 residues. Trimming pared 8 bases from V and 5 bases from J, leaving 15 bases between. Germline-derived CDR1 and CDR2 are MDHEN and SYDVKM. The CDR3 is CASYPGGSYGYTF. The CDR3 nucleotides are TGTGCCAGCTACCCCGGCGGATCATATGGCTACACCTTC.